A single sample is the source of the 20 T cell receptor beta chains below, sequenced in a study of cytomegalovirus exposure and HLA in healthy donors. It was with 60 Vbeta and 13 Jbeta primers that the PCR ran. Libraries were prepared by immunoSEQ multiplex PCR; TCRdb keeps only in-frame clonotypes and omits some of them. The sample includes about 110,000 clones, 60% to 85% of them seen just once. The sequenced sample was PBMCs. The receptors stem from a woman aged 55-70 years in good health and CMV-seropositive.

The chain couples TRBV6-1 to TRBJ1-4, with D perhaps matching TRBD1 (6 bases). The CDR3 extends over 14 amino acids. From germline, CDR1 is MNHNS and CDR2 SASEGT. V lost 7 bases to trimming and J lost 3 bases, with 12 bases between them. CDR3 residues: CASKRTASNEKLFF. Here the CDR3 DNA reads TGTGCCAGCAAAAGGACAGCCTCTAATGAAAAACTGTTTTTT.

This rearrangement joins TRBV5-4 to TRBJ2-2; 7 bases agree with TRBD1. Per germline, CDR1 SGHNT and CDR2 YYREEE (reference sequence). CDR3 size: 19 residues. The V segment lost 0 bases and the J segment 5 bases; nucleotides outside the gene matches: 16. The CDR3 DNA sequence: TGTGCCAGCAGCTTGGTATCCTGGTTCGGCAGGGGGATGACCGGGGAGCTGTTTTTT. Its translation is CASSLVSWFGRGMTGELFF.

CDR3 nucleotide sequence: TGTGCCAGCAGTTCAGAGACAGGGATTATCTACGAGCAGTACTTC. This codes for CASSSETGIIYEQYF. V gene TRBV6-5 combines with J gene TRBJ2-7, with 7 bases identical to TRBD1. The CDR3 is made up of 15 amino acids. V lost 4 bases to trimming and J lost 3 bases; unmatched junction nucleotides: 9. Germline CDR1 and CDR2: MNHEY and SVGAGI.

This rearrangement joins TRBV6-6 to TRBJ1-5, with D possibly matching TRBD1 (5 bases). The germline gives CDR1 MNHNY, CDR2 SVGAGI (reference sequence). This CDR3 has 16 residues. V was cut by 8 bases and J by 0 bases, with 17 bases left in between. The CDR3 coding sequence is TGTGCCAGCGTTTTGTTAGGGGACTATAGCAATCAGCCCCAGCATTTT. It translates to CASVLLGDYSNQPQHF.

This clone occurred a few times. The chain is built from TRBV7-6 and TRBJ2-6; no clear D. V was pared by 8 bases and J by 4 bases, with 9 bases between. This CDR3 has 13 amino acids. In germline, CDR1 is SGHVS, CDR2 FNYEAQ. CDR3 nucleotides: TGTGCCAGCCGTTCTGGCGGGGCCAACGTCCTGACTTTC. It encodes CASRSGGANVLTF.

The sample holds one count of this clone. V and J are TRBV27 and TRBJ2-7; possible D gene TRBD2, 6 bases. The CDR3 is made up of 16 amino acids. CDR1 and CDR2 from the germline V gene are MNHEY and SMNVEV (reference sequence). Trimming pared 4 bases from V and 1 base from J, leaving 17 bases between. CDR3 loop: CASSYSLGGMSYEQYF. As DNA, the CDR3 is TGTGCCAGCAGTTATAGTCTGGGCGGGATGTCCTACGAGCAGTACTTC.

The V gene is TRBV7-3, the J gene TRBJ1-2; 12 bases align to TRBD1. The CDR3 sequence is 16 residues long. V shed 1 base, J shed 14 bases, and the junction held 14 bases outside the gene matches. Germline V gene sequence: CDR1 SGHTA, CDR2 FQGTGA. As DNA, the CDR3 is TGTGCCAGCAGCTTAAATCCATCCGGGACAGGGGGCGCTCAGACCTTC. It encodes CASSLNPSGTGGAQTF.

This chain joins TRBV5-1 and TRBJ2-7; the D is unclear. This CDR3 has 15 residues. The V end was cut by 4 bases, the J end by 3 bases, with 17 bases between. Germline lookup yields CDR1 SGHRS and CDR2 YFSETQ. CDR3 amino acids: CASSASAGSFYEQYF. For the CDR3, the DNA is TGCGCCAGCAGCGCATCAGCCGGGTCCTTCTACGAGCAGTACTTC. Supplemented by reference TRBV5-1 and TRBJ2-7, the full variable domain reads KAGVTQTPRYLIKTRGQQVTLSCSPISGHRSVSWYQQTPGQGLQFLFEYFSETQRNKGNFPGRFSGRQFSNSRSEMNVSTLELGDSALYLCASSASAGSFYEQYFGPGTRLTVT.

The chain uses TRBV7-2 and TRBJ2-1, with no clear D. From germline, CDR1 is SGHTA and CDR2 FQGNSA. The V end lost 5 bases, the J end lost 0 bases, and 14 bases lay between the germline ends. The CDR3 spans 16 residues. In nucleotides, the CDR3 is TGTGCCAGCAGCCTGGGCTCAATTGTCTCCTACAATGAGCAGTTCTTC. It is translated as CASSLGSIVSYNEQFF. The full variable domain, with the rest looked up from reference TRBV7-2 and TRBJ2-1, is GAGVSQSPSNKVTEKGKDVELRCDPISGHTALYWYRQSLGQGLEFLIYFQGNSAPDKSGLPSDRFSAERTGGSVSTLTIQRTQQEDSAVYLCASSLGSIVSYNEQFFGPGTRLTVL.

The gene calls are TRBV2 and TRBJ1-5; D gene ambiguous. The CDR3 loop spans 15 amino acids. Trimming removed 4 bases at V and 2 bases at J, with 12 bases between. Germline CDR1 and CDR2: SNHLY and FYNNEI. The CDR3 bases are TGTGCCAGCAGTGGGTCGGGGAGCGGCAATCAGCCCCAGCATTTT. Encoded protein: CASSGSGSGNQPQHF.

The rearrangement links TRBV4-1 to TRBJ2-2; 11 nucleotides match TRBD1. Losses at the gene ends were 5 bases for V and 7 bases for J; bases not matched to a gene: 9. This CDR3 is 16 amino acids long. Germline lookup yields CDR1 MGHRA and CDR2 YSYEKL. CDR3 sequence (DNA): TGCGCCAGCAGCGTGGGACAGGGGGTAGAAGGCGGGGAGCTGTTTTTT. It specifies CASSVGQGVEGGELFF.

The chain recombines TRBV5-1 with TRBJ1-1, with TRBD1 matching over 10 bases. This CDR3 is built from 14 residues. V shed 5 bases and J 7 bases; nucleotides not matched to a gene: 8. Looked up from germline, CDR1 is SGHRS and CDR2 is YFSETQ. The chain's CDR3 is CASRPDRGRNEAFF. The CDR3 DNA reads TGCGCCAGCAGGCCCGACAGGGGGCGAAATGAAGCTTTCTTT.

V and J are TRBV29-1 and TRBJ2-1; 10 nucleotides align to TRBD2. The CDR3 is made up of 14 amino acids. CDR1 is SQVTM, CDR2 ANQGSEA, per germline. The trim removed 5 bases at V and 7 bases at J, leaving 8 bases unmatched. CDR3 sequence: CSVRQREGINEQFF. CDR3 DNA sequence: TGCAGCGTTCGCCAGCGGGAGGGGATAAATGAGCAGTTCTTC.

This clone was seen only once. This chain joins TRBV7-9 and TRBJ1-2, with 7 positions matching TRBD1. Germline lookup yields CDR1 SEHNR and CDR2 FQNEAQ (reference sequence). Trimming at V came to 4 bases and at J to 7 bases, leaving 15 bases not matched to a gene. This CDR3 has 16 residues. Written as DNA, the CDR3 is TGTGCCAGCAGCTCCTTAAGGACAGGTTCGTCTCGTGGCTACACCTTC. It yields the protein CASSSLRTGSSRGYTF.

This clone was observed a few times. The genes are TRBV6-5 and TRBJ1-6, with 10 bases lining up with TRBD1. Trimming cost V 2 bases and J 9 bases; bases outside gene matches: 7. Germline values: CDR1 MNHEY, CDR2 SVGAGI. This CDR3 comprises 16 residues. The CDR3 protein is CASSYGMRDRGSPLHF. CDR3 bases: TGTGCCAGCAGTTACGGCATGCGGGACAGGGGTTCACCCCTCCACTTT.

The chain uses TRBV28 and TRBJ1-2; tentatively, D is TRBD1 (6 bases). The V gene lost 2 bases and the J gene lost 4 bases, with 8 bases spanning the gap. The germline CDR1 and CDR2 sequences are MDHEN and SYDVKM. The CDR3 loop spans 13 amino acids. The CDR3 sequence: CASSLRDTYGYTF. CDR3 nucleotide sequence: TGTGCCAGCAGTTTAAGGGACACCTATGGCTACACCTTC.

The V and J genes are TRBV7-6 and TRBJ1-3; TRBD1 is a possible D gene (5 bases). V was trimmed by 4 bases and J by 4 bases, leaving 14 bases between them. CDR3 length equals 15 residues. Germline V CDR1 and CDR2: SGHVS, FNYEAQ. The CDR3 DNA reads as TGTGCCAGCAGCTCCGACGGGGGGTACGGAAACACCATATATTTT. Amino acids: CASSSDGGYGNTIYF.

As concerns this clone: This sample includes further DNA sequences coding for the same CDR3. The V and J genes are TRBV15 and TRBJ2-7; tentatively, D is TRBD2 (6 bases). Germline CDR1 LNHNV, CDR2 YYDKDF (reference sequence). The CDR3 totals 14 residues. Trimming left V 1 base short and J 0 bases short, with 7 bases between. CDR3 amino acids: CATSRAGVSYEQYF. CDR3 nucleotide sequence: TGTGCCACCAGCAGAGCGGGGGTCTCCTACGAGCAGTACTTC.

The V call is TRBV28, the J call TRBJ1-2; 10 nucleotides match TRBD1. The germline V gene encodes CDR1 MDHEN and CDR2 SYDVKM. The V and J ends lost 5 bases and 6 bases, in that order; junction bases with no gene match: 9. The CDR3 loop spans 15 amino acids. Here the CDR3 reads CASSPAGTGDNGYTF. In DNA form, the CDR3 reads TGTGCCAGCAGTCCTGCCGGGACAGGGGATAATGGCTACACCTTC.

CDR3 residues: CAIRQRTGLNNEQFF. The CDR3 nucleotides read TGTGCCATCAGGCAAAGGACAGGGTTGAACAATGAGCAGTTCTTC. The V gene is TRBV10-3, the J gene TRBJ2-1, with TRBD1 matching over 8 bases. V dropped 6 bases and J dropped 5; count of bases not matched to a gene: 9. Looked up from germline, CDR1 is ENHRY and CDR2 is SYGVKD. This CDR3 has 15 amino acids.